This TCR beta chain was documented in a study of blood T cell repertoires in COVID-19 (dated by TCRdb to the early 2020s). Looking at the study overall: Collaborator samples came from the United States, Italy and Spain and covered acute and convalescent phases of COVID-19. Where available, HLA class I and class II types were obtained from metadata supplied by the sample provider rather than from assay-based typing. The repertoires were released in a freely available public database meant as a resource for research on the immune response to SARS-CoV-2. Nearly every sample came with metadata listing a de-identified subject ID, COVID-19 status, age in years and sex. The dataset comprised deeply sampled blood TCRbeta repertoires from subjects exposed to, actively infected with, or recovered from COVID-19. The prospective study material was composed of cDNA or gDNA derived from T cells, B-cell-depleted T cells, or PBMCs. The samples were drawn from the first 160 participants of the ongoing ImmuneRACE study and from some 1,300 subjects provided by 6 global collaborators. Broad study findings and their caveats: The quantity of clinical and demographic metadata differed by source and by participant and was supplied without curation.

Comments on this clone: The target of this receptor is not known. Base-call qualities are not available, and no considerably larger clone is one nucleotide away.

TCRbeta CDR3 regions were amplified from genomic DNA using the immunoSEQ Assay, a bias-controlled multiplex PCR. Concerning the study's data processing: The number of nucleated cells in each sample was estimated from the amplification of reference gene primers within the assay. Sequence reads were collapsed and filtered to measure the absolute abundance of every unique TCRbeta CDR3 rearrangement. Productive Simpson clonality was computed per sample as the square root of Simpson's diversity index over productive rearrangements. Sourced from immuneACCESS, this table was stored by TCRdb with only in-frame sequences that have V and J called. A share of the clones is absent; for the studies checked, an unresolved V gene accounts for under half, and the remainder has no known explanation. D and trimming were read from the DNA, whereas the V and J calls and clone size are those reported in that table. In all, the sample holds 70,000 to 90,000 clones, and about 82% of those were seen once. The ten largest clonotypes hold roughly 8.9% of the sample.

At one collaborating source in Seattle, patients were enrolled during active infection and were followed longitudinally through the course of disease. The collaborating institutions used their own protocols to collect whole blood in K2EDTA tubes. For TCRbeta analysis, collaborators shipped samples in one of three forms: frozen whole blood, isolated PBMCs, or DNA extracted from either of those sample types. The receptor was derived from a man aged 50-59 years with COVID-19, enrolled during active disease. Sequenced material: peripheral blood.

The DNA sequence is as follows: TGTGCCAGCAGTTTATCACGGGTATCGGAGACCCAGTACTTC. This sequence encodes CASSLSRVSETQYF. The sequence links TRBV27 to TRBJ2-5; the D gene remains uncertain. The V and J ends are trimmed by 0 bases and 5 bases, leaving 10 bases between them. CDR1 and CDR2, per the germline V gene (reference sequence), are MNHEY and SMNVEV. The CDR3 starts with the cysteine, ends with the phenylalanine, and has 14 residues. Only CDR3 DNA is held: 42 bases, read in frame from base 1.